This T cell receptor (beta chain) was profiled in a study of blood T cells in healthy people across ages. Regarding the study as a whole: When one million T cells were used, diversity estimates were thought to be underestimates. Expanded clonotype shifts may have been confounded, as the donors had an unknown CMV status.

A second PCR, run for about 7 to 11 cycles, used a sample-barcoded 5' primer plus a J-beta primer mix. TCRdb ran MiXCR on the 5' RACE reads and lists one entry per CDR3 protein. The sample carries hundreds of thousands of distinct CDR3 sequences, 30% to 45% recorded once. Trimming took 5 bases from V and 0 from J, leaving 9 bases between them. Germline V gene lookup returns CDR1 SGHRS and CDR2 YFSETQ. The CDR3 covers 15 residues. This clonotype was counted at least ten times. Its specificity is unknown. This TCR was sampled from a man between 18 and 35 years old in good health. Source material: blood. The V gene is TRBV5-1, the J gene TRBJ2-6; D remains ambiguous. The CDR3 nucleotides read TGCGCCAGCAGTTGGACGGCCTCTGGGGCCAACGTCCTGACTTTC. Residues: CASSWTASGANVLTF.